This paragraph reports one T cell receptor beta chain. Seattle cases were enrolled at active infection and followed longitudinally. CDR1 and CDR2 from the germline V gene are MNHEY and SMNVEV (reference sequence). V was pared by 5 bases and J by 2 bases, with 8 bases of the junction left unmatched. This CDR3 region has 15 residues. Per the original methods: From reference gene primer amplification, estimates of nucleated cell counts were derived. The repertoire was sequenced with immunoSEQ multiplex PCR; TCRdb's copy has only in-frame clones and lacks some. The V and J calls and the clone size are those of that table, but D and trimming were determined from the DNA. The sample carries more than 200,000 clones, about 87% recorded once. This sample was taken from a study of blood T cell repertoires in COVID-19. Across the study: Samples taken during acute and convalescent COVID-19 were collected in the United States, Italy and Spain. Sample material is recorded as cDNA or gDNA derived from T cells, B-cell-depleted T cells, or PBMCs.

The J gene is TRBJ2-7, the V gene TRBV27; 8 positions agree with TRBD1. The TCR was taken from a woman aged 55 to 70 with COVID-19, enrolled during active disease. The source material was peripheral blood. CDR3 sequence (DNA): TGTGCCAGCAGTATTCTGTCGGGACAGGCCTACGAGCAGTACTTC. Its protein product is CASSILSGQAYEQYF.